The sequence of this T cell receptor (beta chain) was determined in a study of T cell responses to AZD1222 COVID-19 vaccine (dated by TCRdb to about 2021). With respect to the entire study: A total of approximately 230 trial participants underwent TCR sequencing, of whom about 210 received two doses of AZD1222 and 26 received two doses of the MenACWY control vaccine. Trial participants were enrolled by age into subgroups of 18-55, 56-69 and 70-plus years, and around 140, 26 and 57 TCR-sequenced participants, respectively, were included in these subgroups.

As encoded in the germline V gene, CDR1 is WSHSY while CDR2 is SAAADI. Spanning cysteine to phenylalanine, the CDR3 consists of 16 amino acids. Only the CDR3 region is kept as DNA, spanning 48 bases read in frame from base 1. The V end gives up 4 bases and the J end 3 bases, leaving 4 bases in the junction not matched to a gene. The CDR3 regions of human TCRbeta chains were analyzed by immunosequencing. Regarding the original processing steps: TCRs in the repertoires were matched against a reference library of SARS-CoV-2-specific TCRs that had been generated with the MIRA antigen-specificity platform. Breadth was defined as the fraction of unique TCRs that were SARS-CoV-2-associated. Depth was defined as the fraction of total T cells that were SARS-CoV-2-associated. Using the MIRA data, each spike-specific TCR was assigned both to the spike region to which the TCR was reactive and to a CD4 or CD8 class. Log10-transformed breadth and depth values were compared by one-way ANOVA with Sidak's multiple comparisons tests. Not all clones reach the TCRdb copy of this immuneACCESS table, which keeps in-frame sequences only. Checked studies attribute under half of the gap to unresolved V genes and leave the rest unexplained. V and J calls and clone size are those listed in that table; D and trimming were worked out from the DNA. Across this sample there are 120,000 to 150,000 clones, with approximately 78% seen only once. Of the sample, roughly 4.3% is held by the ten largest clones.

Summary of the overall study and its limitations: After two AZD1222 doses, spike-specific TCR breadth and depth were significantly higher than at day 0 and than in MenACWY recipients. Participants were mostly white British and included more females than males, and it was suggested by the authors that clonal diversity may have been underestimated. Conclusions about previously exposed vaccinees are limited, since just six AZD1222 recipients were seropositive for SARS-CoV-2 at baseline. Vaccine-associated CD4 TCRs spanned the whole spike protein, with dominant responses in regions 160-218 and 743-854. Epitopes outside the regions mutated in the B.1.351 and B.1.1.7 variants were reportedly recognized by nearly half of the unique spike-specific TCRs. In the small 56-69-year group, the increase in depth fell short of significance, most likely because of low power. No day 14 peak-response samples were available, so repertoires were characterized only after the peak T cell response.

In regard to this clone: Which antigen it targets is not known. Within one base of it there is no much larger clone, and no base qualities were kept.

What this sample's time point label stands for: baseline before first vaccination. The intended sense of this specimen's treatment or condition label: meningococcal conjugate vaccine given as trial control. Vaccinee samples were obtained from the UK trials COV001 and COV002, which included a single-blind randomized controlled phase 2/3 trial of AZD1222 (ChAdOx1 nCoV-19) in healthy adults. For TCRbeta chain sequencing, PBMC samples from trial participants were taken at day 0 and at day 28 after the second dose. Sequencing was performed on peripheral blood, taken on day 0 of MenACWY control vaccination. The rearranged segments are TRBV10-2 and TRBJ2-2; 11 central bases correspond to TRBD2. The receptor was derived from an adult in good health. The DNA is TGCGCCAGCAGTGGGCTAGCGGGGGGTTACACCGGGGAGCTGTTTTTT. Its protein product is CASSGLAGGYTGELFF.